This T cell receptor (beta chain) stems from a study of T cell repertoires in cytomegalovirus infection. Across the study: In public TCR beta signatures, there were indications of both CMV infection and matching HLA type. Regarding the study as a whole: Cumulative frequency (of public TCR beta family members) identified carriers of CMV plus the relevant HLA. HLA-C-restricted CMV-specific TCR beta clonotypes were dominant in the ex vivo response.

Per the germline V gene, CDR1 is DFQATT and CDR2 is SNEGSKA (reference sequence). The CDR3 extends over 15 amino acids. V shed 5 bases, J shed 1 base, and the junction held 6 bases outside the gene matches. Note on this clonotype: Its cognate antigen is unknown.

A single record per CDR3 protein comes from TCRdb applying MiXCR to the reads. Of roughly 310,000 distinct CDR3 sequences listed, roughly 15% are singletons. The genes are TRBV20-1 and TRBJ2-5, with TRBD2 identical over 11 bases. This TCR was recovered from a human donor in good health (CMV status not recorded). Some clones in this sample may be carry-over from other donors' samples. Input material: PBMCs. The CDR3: CSAQIAGGVQETQYF. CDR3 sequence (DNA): TGCAGTGCTCAAATAGCGGGGGGGGTCCAAGAGACCCAGTACTTC.